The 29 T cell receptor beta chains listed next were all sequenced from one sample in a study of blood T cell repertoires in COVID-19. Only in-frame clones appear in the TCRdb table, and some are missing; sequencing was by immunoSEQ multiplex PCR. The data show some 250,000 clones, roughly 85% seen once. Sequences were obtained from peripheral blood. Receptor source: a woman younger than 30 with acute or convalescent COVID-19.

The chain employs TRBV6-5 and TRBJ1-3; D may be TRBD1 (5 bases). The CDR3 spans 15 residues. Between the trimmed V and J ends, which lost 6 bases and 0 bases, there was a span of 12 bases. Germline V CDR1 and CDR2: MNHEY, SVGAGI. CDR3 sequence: CASSTTDISGNTIYF. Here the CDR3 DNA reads TGTGCCAGCAGCACGACAGACATCTCTGGAAACACCATATATTTT.

This CDR3 reads CASSISGGGNQPQHF. The CDR3 DNA reads as TGTGCCAGCTCAATCTCAGGGGGTGGCAATCAGCCCCAGCATTTT. This rearrangement joins TRBV18 to TRBJ1-5, with 7 bases that match TRBD1. V lost 5 bases and J lost 2; bases outside the gene matches: 6. CDR3 size: 15 residues. The germline gives CDR1 KGHSH, CDR2 LQKENI.

In DNA form, the CDR3 reads TGTGCCACCAGCAGACTAGCATGGGAGACCCAGTACTTC. Translation: CATSRLAWETQYF. The V gene is TRBV15, the J gene TRBJ2-5; D is perhaps TRBD2 (5 bases). Germline assignment: CDR1 LNHNV and CDR2 YYDKDF (reference sequence). The CDR3 spans 13 residues. The V and J ends lost 2 bases and 5 bases respectively, with 9 bases between them.

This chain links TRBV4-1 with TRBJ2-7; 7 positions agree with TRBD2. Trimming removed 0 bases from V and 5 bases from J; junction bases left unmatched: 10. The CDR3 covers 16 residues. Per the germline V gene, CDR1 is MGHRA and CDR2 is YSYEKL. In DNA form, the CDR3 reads TGCGCCAGCAGCCAAGATCAGGCGGGAGCTTGGAACGAGCAGTACTTC. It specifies CASSQDQAGAWNEQYF.

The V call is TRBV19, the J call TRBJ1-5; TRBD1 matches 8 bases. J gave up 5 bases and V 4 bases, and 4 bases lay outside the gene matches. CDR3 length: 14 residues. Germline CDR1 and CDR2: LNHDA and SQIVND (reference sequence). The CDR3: CASSKQGGDQPQHF. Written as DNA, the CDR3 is TGTGCCAGTAGTAAACAGGGGGGAGATCAGCCCCAGCATTTT. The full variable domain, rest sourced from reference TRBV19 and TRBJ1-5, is DGGITQSPKYLFRKEGQNVTLSCEQNLNHDAMYWYRQDPGQGLRLIYYSQIVNDFQKGDIAEGYSVSREKKESFPLTVTSAQKNPTAFYLCASSKQGGDQPQHFGDGTRLSIL.

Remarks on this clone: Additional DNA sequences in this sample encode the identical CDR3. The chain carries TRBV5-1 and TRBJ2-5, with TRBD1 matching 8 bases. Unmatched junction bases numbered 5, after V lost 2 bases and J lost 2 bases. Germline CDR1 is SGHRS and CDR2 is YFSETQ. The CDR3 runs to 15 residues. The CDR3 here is CASSLFGQGQETQYF. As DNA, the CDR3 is TGCGCCAGCAGCTTATTTGGACAGGGTCAAGAGACCCAGTACTTC.

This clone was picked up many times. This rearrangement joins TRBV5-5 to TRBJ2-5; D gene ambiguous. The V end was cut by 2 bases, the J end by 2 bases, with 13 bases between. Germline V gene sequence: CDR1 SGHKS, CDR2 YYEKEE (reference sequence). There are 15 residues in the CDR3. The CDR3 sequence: CASSFSASPQETQYF. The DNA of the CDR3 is TGTGCCAGCAGCTTCTCGGCTAGTCCTCAAGAGACCCAGTACTTC.

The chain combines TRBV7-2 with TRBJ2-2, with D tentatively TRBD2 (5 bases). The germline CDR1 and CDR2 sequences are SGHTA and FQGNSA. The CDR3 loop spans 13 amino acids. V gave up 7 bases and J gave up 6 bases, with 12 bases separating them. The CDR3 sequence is CASKAGTSGELFF. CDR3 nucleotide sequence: TGTGCCAGCAAGGCGGGTACCTCCGGGGAGCTGTTTTTT. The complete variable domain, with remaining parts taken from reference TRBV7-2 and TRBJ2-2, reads GAGVSQSPSNKVTEKGKDVELRCDPISGHTALYWYRQSLGQGLEFLIYFQGNSAPDKSGLPSDRFSAERTGGSVSTLTIQRTQQEDSAVYLCASKAGTSGELFFGEGSRLTVL.

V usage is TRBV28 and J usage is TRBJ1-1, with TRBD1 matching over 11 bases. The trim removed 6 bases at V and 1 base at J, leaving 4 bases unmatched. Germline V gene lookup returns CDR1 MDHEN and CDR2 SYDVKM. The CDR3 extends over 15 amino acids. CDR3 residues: CASRDRGHPNTEAFF. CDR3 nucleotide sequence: TGTGCCAGCAGGGACAGGGGGCACCCGAACACTGAAGCTTTCTTT.

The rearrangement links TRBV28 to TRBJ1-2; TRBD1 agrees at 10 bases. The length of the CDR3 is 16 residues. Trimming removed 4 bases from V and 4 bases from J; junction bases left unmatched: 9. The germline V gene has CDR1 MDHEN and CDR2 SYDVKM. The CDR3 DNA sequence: TGTGCCAGCAGTTCCCCGACAGGGGGCCGTGGCTATGGCTACACCTTC. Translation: CASSSPTGGRGYGYTF.

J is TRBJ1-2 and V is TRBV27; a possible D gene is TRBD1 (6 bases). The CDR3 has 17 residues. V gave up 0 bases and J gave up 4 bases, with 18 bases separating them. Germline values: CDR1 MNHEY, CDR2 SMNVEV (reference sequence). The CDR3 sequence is CASSLSLRGGASYGYTF. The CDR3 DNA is TGTGCCAGCAGTTTATCTCTGCGGGGGGGGGCGAGCTATGGCTACACCTTC.

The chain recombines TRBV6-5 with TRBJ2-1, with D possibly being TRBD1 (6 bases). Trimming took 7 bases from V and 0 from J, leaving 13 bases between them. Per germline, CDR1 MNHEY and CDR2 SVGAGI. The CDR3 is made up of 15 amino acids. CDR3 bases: TGTGCCAGCATGGGGGCTAGGGTCTCCTACAATGAGCAGTTCTTC. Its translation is CASMGARVSYNEQFF.

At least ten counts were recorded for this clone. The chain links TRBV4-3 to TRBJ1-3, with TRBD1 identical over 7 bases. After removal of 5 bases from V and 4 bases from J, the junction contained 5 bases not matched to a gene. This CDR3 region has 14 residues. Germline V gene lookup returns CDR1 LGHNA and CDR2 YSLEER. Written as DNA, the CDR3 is TGCGCCAGCAGCTCAGGGGGGTCAGGAAACACCATATATTTT. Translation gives CASSSGGSGNTIYF.

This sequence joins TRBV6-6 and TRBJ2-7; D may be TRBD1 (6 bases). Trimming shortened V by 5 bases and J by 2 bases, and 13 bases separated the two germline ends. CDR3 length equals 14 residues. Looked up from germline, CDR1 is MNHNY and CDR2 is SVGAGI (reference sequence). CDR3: CASSTGTVTYEQYF. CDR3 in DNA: TGTGCCAGCAGTACAGGGACCGTTACCTACGAGCAGTACTTC.

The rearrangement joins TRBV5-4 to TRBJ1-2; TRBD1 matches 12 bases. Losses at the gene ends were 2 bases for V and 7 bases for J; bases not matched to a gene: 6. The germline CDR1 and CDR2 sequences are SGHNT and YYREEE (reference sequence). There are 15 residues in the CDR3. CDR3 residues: CASSFGTGGAFGYTF. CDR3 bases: TGTGCCAGCAGCTTTGGGACAGGGGGCGCGTTTGGCTACACCTTC.

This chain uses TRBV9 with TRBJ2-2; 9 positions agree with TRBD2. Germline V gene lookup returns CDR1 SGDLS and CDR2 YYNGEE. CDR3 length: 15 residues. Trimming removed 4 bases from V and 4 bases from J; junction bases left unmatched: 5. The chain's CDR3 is CASSRQLAGTGELFF. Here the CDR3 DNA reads TGTGCCAGCAGCCGGCAACTAGCGGGCACCGGGGAGCTGTTTTTT.

For the CDR3, the DNA is TGTGCCAGCAGCTTCCGGCCGACTCCCTCCTACAATGAGCAGTTCTTC. This sequence encodes CASSFRPTPSYNEQFF. This chain links TRBV7-9 with TRBJ2-1; D is uncertain. The CDR3 extends over 16 amino acids. Trimming cost V 3 bases and J 0 bases, with 12 bases left between them. Germline V gene sequence: CDR1 SEHNR, CDR2 FQNEAQ (reference sequence).

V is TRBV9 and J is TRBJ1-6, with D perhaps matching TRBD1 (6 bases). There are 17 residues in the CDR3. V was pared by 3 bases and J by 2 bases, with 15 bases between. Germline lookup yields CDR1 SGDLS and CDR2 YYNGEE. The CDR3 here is CASSEGQGSPYNSPLHF. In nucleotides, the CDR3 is TGTGCCAGCAGCGAGGGGCAGGGGTCCCCCTATAATTCACCCCTCCACTTT.

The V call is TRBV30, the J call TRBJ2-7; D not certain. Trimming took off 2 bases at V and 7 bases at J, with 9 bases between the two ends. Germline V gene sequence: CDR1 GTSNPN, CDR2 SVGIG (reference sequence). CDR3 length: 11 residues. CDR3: CAWSTLREQYF. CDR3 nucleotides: TGTGCCTGGAGTACCCTGAGAGAGCAGTACTTC.

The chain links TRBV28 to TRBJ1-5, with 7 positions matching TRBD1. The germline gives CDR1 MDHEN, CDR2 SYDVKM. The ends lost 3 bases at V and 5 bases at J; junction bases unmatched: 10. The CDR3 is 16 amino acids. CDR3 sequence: CASSLEDRDRDQPQHF. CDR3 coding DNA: TGTGCCAGCAGTTTGGAGGACCGGGACAGAGATCAGCCCCAGCATTTT. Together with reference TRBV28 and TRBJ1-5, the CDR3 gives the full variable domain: DVKVTQSSRYLVKRTGEKVFLECVQDMDHENMFWYRQDPGLGLRLIYFSYDVKMKEKGDIPEGYSVSREKKERFSLILESASTNQTSMYLCASSLEDRDRDQPQHFGDGTRLSIL.

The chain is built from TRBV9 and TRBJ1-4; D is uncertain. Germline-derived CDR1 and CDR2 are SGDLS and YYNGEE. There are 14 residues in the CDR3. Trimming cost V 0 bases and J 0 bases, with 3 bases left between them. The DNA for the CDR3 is TGTGCCAGCAGCGTAGCGGCAACTAATGAAAAACTGTTTTTT. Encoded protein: CASSVAATNEKLFF.

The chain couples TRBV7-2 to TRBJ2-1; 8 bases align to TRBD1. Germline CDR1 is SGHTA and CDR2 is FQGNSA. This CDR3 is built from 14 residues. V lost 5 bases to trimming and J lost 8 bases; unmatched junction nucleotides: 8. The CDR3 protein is CASSQGAAQDEQFF. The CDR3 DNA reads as TGTGCCAGCAGCCAGGGGGCAGCCCAGGATGAGCAGTTCTTC.

CDR3 sequence (DNA): TGTGCCAGCAGTGAAGAGGGGGACAGTTTTTCACCCCTCCACTTT. This codes for CASSEEGDSFSPLHF. V and J are TRBV6-1 and TRBJ1-6; TRBD1 agrees at 7 bases. Germline CDR1 MNHNS, CDR2 SASEGT. V lost 1 base to trimming and J lost 9 bases; unmatched junction nucleotides: 6. This CDR3 has 15 residues.

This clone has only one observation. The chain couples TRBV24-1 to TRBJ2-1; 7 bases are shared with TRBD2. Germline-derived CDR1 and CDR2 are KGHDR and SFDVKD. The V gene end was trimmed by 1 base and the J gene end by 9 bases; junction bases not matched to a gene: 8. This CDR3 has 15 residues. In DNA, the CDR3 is TGTGCCACCAGTGATTTTTGGGGGAGGGCGGGTGAGCAGTTCTTC. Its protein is CATSDFWGRAGEQFF.

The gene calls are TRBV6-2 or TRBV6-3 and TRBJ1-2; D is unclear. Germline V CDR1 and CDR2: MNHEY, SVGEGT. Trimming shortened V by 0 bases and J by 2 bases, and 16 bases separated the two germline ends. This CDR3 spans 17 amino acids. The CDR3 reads CASSYSPTAKINYGYTF. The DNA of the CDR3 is TGTGCCAGCAGTTACTCCCCTACTGCCAAGATAAACTATGGCTACACCTTC.

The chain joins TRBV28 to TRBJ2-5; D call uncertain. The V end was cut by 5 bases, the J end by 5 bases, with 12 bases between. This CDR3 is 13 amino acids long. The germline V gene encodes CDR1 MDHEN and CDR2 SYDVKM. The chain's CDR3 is CASSPRVRETQYF. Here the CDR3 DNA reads TGTGCCAGCAGTCCCCGGGTCCGTGAGACCCAGTACTTC.

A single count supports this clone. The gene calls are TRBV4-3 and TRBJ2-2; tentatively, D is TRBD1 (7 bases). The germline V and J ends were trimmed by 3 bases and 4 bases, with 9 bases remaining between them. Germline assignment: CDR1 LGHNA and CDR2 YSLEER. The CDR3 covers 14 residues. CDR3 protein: CASSQEGATGELFF. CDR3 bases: TGCGCCAGCAGCCAGGAGGGGGCCACCGGGGAGCTGTTTTTT.

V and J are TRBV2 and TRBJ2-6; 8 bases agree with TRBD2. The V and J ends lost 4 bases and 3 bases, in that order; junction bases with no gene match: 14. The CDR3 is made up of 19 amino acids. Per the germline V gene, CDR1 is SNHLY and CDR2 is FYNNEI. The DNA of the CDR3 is TGTGCCAGCAGTGCCCCCACCGGCCAGGGGACTAGTGGGGCCAACGTCCTGACTTTC. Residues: CASSAPTGQGTSGANVLTF.

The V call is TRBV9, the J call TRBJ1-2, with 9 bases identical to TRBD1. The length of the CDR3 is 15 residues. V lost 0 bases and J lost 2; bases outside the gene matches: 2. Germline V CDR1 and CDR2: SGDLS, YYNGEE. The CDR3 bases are TGTGCCAGCAGCGTAGAGGGACAGGGAAACTATGGCTACACCTTC. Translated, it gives CASSVEGQGNYGYTF.